The sample holds one count of the clone carrying this TCR beta chain. Germline V gives CDR1 MNHEY, CDR2 SMNVEV (reference sequence). With 3 bases removed from V and 7 bases from J, the gap between germline ends came to 12 bases. The CDR3 spans 13 residues. This sample is part of a study of blood T cell repertoires in COVID-19. Study context: Samples representing acute and convalescent COVID-19 were sourced from the United States, Italy and Spain. T cells, B-cell-depleted T cells, or PBMCs provided the cDNA or gDNA that served as material.

Study processing details: Reference gene primer amplification gave estimated nucleated cell counts. Clones were read by immunoSEQ multiplex PCR, and TCRdb kept only the in-frame ones, dropping some. Clone size and the V and J calls come from that table; the DNA yielded D and trimming. The sample yields roughly 140,000 clones, 75% to 90% seen once. The sequence came from a woman aged 45-65 years with acute or convalescent COVID-19. The specimen was peripheral blood. The J gene is TRBJ1-2, the V gene TRBV27; a possible D gene is TRBD1 (5 bases). The CDR3 is CASSFGGDGGYTF. As DNA, the CDR3 is TGTGCCAGCAGTTTTGGGGGGGACGGTGGCTACACCTTC.